A single sample gave rise to the 14 T cell receptor beta chains below, sequenced in a study of T cells after yellow fever vaccination. TCRdb redid the calling of the 5' RACE reads with MiXCR, one entry per CDR3 protein. This sample has 29,000 or so distinct CDR3 sequences; approximately 6.5% occur once, and the top ten carry roughly 25%. This specimen was PBMCs, either bulk or a sorted T-cell subset (CD4+, CD8+, memory, or dextramer-sorted; not recorded which), taken on the day of the yellow fever booster vaccination. All receptors come from a man aged 25-45 years who received the YFV17D yellow fever vaccine.

This clonotype was seen at least ten times. This chain joins TRBV9 and TRBJ2-1; TRBD2 matches at 11 bases. The CDR3 extends over 17 amino acids. V was pared by 3 bases and J by 3 bases, with 8 bases of the junction left unmatched. Germline CDR1 reads SGDLS; CDR2 reads YYNGEE. CDR3 loop: CASSARIGTSGYNEQFF. The CDR3 nucleotides read TGTGCCAGCAGCGCCCGAATAGGGACTAGCGGCTACAATGAGCAGTTCTTC.

This clonotype was counted only a few times. The chain recombines TRBV12-3 or TRBV12-4 with TRBJ1-5; D unclear. The V and J ends lost 3 bases and 7 bases respectively, with 10 bases between them. The CDR3 is made up of 13 amino acids. CDR3 protein: CASSLGFGQPQHF. In DNA, the CDR3 is TGTGCCAGCAGTTTGGGGTTCGGGCAGCCCCAGCATTTT.

Many counts were recorded for this clonotype. The chain uses TRBV20-1 and TRBJ1-1; 8 bases fit TRBD1. Germline loops: CDR1 DFQATT, CDR2 SNEGSKA (reference sequence). This CDR3 comprises 11 residues. The ends lost 6 bases at V and 9 bases at J; junction bases unmatched: 6. CDR3: CSAHRGGQAFF. CDR3 bases: TGCAGTGCCCACAGGGGGGGACAAGCTTTCTTT.

On this clonotype itself: Compared with germline, one end of the junction differs, possibly owing to a read error. The chain combines TRBV20-1 with TRBJ2-1; possibly TRBD2 for D (7 bases). The CDR3 loop spans 16 amino acids. Germline loops: CDR1 DFQATT, CDR2 SNEGSKA (reference sequence). CDR3: CCARMLGAGEGNEQFF. The CDR3, as DNA: TGCTGTGCTAGAATGTTGGGGGCGGGAGAAGGCAATGAGCAGTTCTTC.

V usage is TRBV19 and J usage is TRBJ2-1; a weak D match, TRBD1 (5 bases). The CDR3 has 15 residues. V lost 4 bases, J lost 0 bases, and 10 bases lay in between. Germline V gives CDR1 LNHDA, CDR2 SQIVND (reference sequence). CDR3 sequence reads: CASSSTGRSYNEQFF. The CDR3 bases are TGTGCCAGTAGTAGCACAGGTCGCTCCTACAATGAGCAGTTCTTC.

This clonotype was recorded many times. This chain links TRBV12-3 or TRBV12-4 with TRBJ2-2; no reliable D call. This CDR3 has 13 residues. V shed 7 bases and J shed 1 base, with 7 bases lying between them. CDR3 sequence: CASTRMNTGELFF. Written as DNA, the CDR3 is TGTGCCAGCACCAGGATGAACACCGGGGAGCTGTTTTTT.

This clonotype was seen at least ten times. This rearrangement joins TRBV5-6 to TRBJ2-1; 7 positions agree with TRBD2. The trim removed 3 bases at V and 10 bases at J, leaving 10 bases unmatched. This CDR3 has 14 amino acids. Germline V gene data show CDR1 as SGHDT and CDR2 as YYEEEE. The DNA of the CDR3 is TGTGCCAGCAGCTGGGGGAGCGGGACTCGGGAGCAGTTCTTC. Protein sequence: CASSWGSGTREQFF.

This clonotype was seen a handful of times. The rearrangement uses TRBV15 and TRBJ2-7; 7 bases align to TRBD1. V lost 1 base and J lost 5; bases outside the gene matches: 8. CDR1 LNHNV and CDR2 YYDKDF come from the germline V gene (reference sequence). The CDR3 has 15 amino acids. The CDR3 is CATSRGQGTTDEQYF. As DNA, the CDR3 is TGTGCCACCAGCAGAGGACAGGGAACGACTGACGAGCAGTACTTC.

The V and J genes are TRBV4-3 and TRBJ1-2, with D possibly TRBD1 on 5 matching bases. Germline-derived CDR1 and CDR2 are LGHNA and YSLEER. There are 15 residues in the CDR3. V gave up 0 bases and J gave up 1 base, with 9 bases separating them. The CDR3 reads CASSQDVGRNYGYTF. The CDR3 DNA follows: TGCGCCAGCAGCCAAGATGTGGGGCGTAACTATGGCTACACCTTC.

This clonotype was found many times. The chain employs TRBV15 and TRBJ1-2; D gene ambiguous. The CDR3 has 12 amino acids. V shed 0 bases and J shed 8 bases, with 7 bases lying between them. CDR1 is LNHNV and CDR2 is YYDKDF in the germline V gene (reference sequence). CDR3 sequence: CATSRETGGYTF. The CDR3 nucleotides read TGTGCCACCAGCAGAGAGACCGGAGGCTACACCTTC.

At least ten counts were recorded for this clonotype. The genes are TRBV12-5 and TRBJ2-7; a weak D match, TRBD2 (6 bases). CDR1 is LGHNT, CDR2 FRNRAP, per germline. Trimming removed 5 bases at V and 3 bases at J, with 11 bases between. The CDR3 covers 13 residues. DNA of the CDR3: TGTGCTAGTGGTGACTGGACTAACTACGAGCAGTACTTC. This translates into CASGDWTNYEQYF.

The table lists this clonotype with many counts. V is TRBV7-8 and J is TRBJ2-1; D may be TRBD1 (6 bases). The CDR3 runs to 14 residues. Germline CDR1 is SGHVS and CDR2 is FQNEAQ. Trimming took off 8 bases at V and 2 bases at J, with 13 bases between the two ends. CDR3 nucleotides: TGTGCCAGCCGTCAGGGGATAGCCTACAATGAGCAGTTCTTC. Amino acid sequence: CASRQGIAYNEQFF.

This clonotype was found many times. The CDR3 DNA reads TGTGCCAGCAGTCACCGGGACGGAGCCTACGAGCAGTACTTC. It is translated as CASSHRDGAYEQYF. This chain links TRBV27 with TRBJ2-7; the D gene could be TRBD1 or TRBD2 (5 bases each). Germline V gene data show CDR1 as MNHEY and CDR2 as SMNVEV (reference sequence). The CDR3 has 14 amino acids. Trimming took 5 bases from V and 2 from J, leaving 13 bases between them.

This clonotype came up once. This could be a read error, since a much larger clone is one nucleotide away. V gene TRBV20-1 combines with J gene TRBJ2-7, with 12 bases lining up with TRBD1. This CDR3 has 16 residues. The germline V gene has CDR1 DFQATT and CDR2 SNEGSKA (reference sequence). This CDR3 reads CTAKTGTGGDSGEQYF. CDR3 sequence (DNA): TGCACTGCAAAAACCGGGACAGGGGGCGACTCGGGCGAGCAGTACTTC.